The rows below give T cell receptor beta chains drawn from one sample of a study of T cells after yellow fever vaccination. TCRdb itself ran the 5' RACE reads through MiXCR, one entry per CDR3 protein. This repertoire shows about 170,000 distinct CDR3 sequences, 5.5% to 7.5% found once; its top ten account for just under 3%. The input for sequencing was CD4+ T cells sorted from PBMCs, taken on the day of the first yellow fever vaccination. These receptors all come from a man aged 18 to 29 who received the YFV17D yellow fever vaccine. Each CDR3 is given with its conserved first and last residue. The D gene is left open where the match is weak. Only some rows state a clone size, as once, few, many or a class for expanded clones.

J	size	D	V	DNA	CDR3
TRBJ1-6	many	.	TRBV6-2/TRBV6-3	TGTGCCAGCAGTTACTCGAAGTCTAATAATTCACCCCTCCACTTT	CASSYSKSNNSPLHF
TRBJ2-1	few	.	TRBV12-3/TRBV12-4	TGTGCCAGCAGCTATCCGGAACTAGAGTACAATGAGCAGTTCTTC	CASSYPELEYNEQFF
TRBJ2-7	many	.	TRBV7-3	TGTGCCAGCAGCTTATATCCGACAGCACCCACCTACGAGCAGTACTTC	CASSLYPTAPTYEQYF
TRBJ2-1	many	.	TRBV24-1	TGTGCCACCAGTGATTTAGGACTCGGGGAGCAGTTCTTC	CATSDLGLGEQFF
TRBJ1-5	many	.	TRBV7-2	TGTGCCAGCAGCTTAGCGGGTCTGGGAACGCCCCAGCATTTT	CASSLAGLGTPQHF
TRBJ1-2	.	.	TRBV7-2	TGTGCCAGCAGCCTACAAAACGCGATAGGCCAGGGCTACACCTTC	CASSLQNAIGQGYTF
TRBJ2-5	.	.	TRBV25-1	TGTGCCAGCAGGGGTGTATTATCTCGGGACCCTCAGTACTTC	CASRGVLSRDPQYF
TRBJ1-2	.	TRBD1	TRBV6-6	TGTGCCAGCAGTTACGACAGGGGCGGCTACACCTTC	CASSYDRGGYTF
TRBJ2-4	.	.	TRBV7-2	TGTGCCAGCAGCTTAGTATGGAGGAGAGGTCCGCTCTACTTC	CASSLVWRRGPLYF
TRBJ2-1	many	.	TRBV24-1	TGTGCCACCAGTGATCCAAGTTGGGGTCGAGTCAATGAGCAGTTCTTC	CATSDPSWGRVNEQFF
TRBJ2-3	few	.	TRBV24-1	TGTGCCACCAGAGGCGGGACAGATACGCAGTATTTT	CATRGGTDTQYF
TRBJ1-2	many	.	TRBV12-3/TRBV12-4	TGTGCCAGCAGACCCCCTACAGGGTTGGATGGCTACACCTTC	CASRPPTGLDGYTF
TRBJ1-4	many	.	TRBV28	TGTGCCACAACAGGAGGATTTGCAACTAATGAAAAACTGTTTTTT	CATTGGFATNEKLFF
TRBJ2-1	many	.	TRBV4-2	TGTGCCAGCAGCCAAGTCGGAGGGGGGCAGCGTCTCAATGAGCAGTTCTTC	CASSQVGGGQRLNEQFF
TRBJ2-1	.	.	TRBV5-4	TGTGCCAGCAGCTTGGCAGTCGGGCAGTCCAATGAGCAGTTCTTC	CASSLAVGQSNEQFF
TRBJ1-3	many	.	TRBV28	TGTGCCAGCAGACCCTCGGGTGGCAACACCATATATTTT	CASRPSGGNTIYF
TRBJ1-1	few	.	TRBV7-2	TGTGCCAGCAGCTCGGGGGGGTGGGGACGGAACACTGAAGCTTTCTTT	CASSSGGWGRNTEAFF
TRBJ1-2	.	.	TRBV19	TGTGCCCGTCTTGACGGCAGCTATGGCTACACCTTC	CARLDGSYGYTF
TRBJ1-1	many	TRBD1	TRBV20-1	TGCAGTGCTAGGCAAAACAGGGGCACTGAAGCTTTCTTT	CSARQNRGTEAFF
TRBJ2-1	many	.	TRBV7-6	TGTGCCAGCAGCGCCGGGACTCAAAATGAGCAGTTCTTC	CASSAGTQNEQFF
TRBJ2-7	few	.	TRBV6-2/TRBV6-3	TGTGCCAGCACCGGGGTCTTGGGAGACTACGAGCAGTACTTC	CASTGVLGDYEQYF
TRBJ2-3	many	TRBD2	TRBV5-1	TGCGCCAGCAGCTTGGGAGCGGGGAGCACAGATACGCAGTATTTT	CASSLGAGSTDTQYF
TRBJ1-1	.	.	TRBV12-3/TRBV12-4	TGTGCCAGCAGCCCCCCGGAGAGGTACACTGAAGCTTTCTTT	CASSPPERYTEAFF
TRBJ2-4	many	.	TRBV7-9	TGTGCCAGCAGCCGAGACAGGTTGGCCAAAAACATTCAGTACTTC	CASSRDRLAKNIQYF
TRBJ2-5	few	.	TRBV2	TGTGCCAGCATTAACTCTGGGGGCGCGGAGACCCAGTACTTC	CASINSGGAETQYF
TRBJ1-5	.	.	TRBV19	TGTGCCAGTAGTCATTCGGGCCTTAATAGCAATCAGCCCCAGCATTTT	CASSHSGLNSNQPQHF
TRBJ2-1	many	.	TRBV18	TGTGCCAGCTCGCAGGACTATTCCTCCTACAATGAGCAGTTCTTC	CASSQDYSSYNEQFF
TRBJ1-1	many	.	TRBV6-5	TGTGCCAGCAGTTACGACATGACATCCCTGGGGGGTGAAGCTTTCTTT	CASSYDMTSLGGEAFF
TRBJ1-1	many	.	TRBV19	TGTGCCAGTAGTTGGAGGGACACTGAAGCTTTCTTT	CASSWRDTEAFF
TRBJ2-1	few	.	TRBV20-1	TGCAGTGCTAGTGGTCCTACCTTCTCCTACAATGAGCAGTTCTTC	CSASGPTFSYNEQFF
TRBJ1-1	few	.	TRBV20-1	TGCAGTGCTAGAGCCGGACAGAGGCCCACTGAAGCTTTCTTT	CSARAGQRPTEAFF
TRBJ2-5	few	.	TRBV4-2	TGTGCCAGCAGCCAGAACAGGGAAGAGACCCAGTACTTC	CASSQNREETQYF
TRBJ2-7	many	.	TRBV20-1	TGCAGTGCGCCCCCTTCCCAGGGCTACGAGCAGTACTTC	CSAPPSQGYEQYF
TRBJ1-2	many	.	TRBV7-2	TGTGCCAGCAGCTTAGCGTTCCAGGGCTATGGCTACACCTTC	CASSLAFQGYGYTF
TRBJ2-2	.	.	TRBV5-6	TGTACCAGCAGCACGATCATAGGGGTAACCGGGGAGCTGTTTTTT	CTSSTIIGVTGELFF
TRBJ1-2	many	.	TRBV12-3/TRBV12-4	TGTGCCAGCAGTTTAGACGGGATGGCTAACTATGGCTACACCTTC	CASSLDGMANYGYTF
TRBJ2-1	many	TRBD2	TRBV4-3	TGCGCCAGCAGCCAAGAGGCGACTAGCGGGGGGGCCTATGAGCAGTTCTTC	CASSQEATSGGAYEQFF
TRBJ2-3	.	.	TRBV5-1	TGCGCCAGCAGGGACGTGACCTCCCTAGATACGCAGTATTTT	CASRDVTSLDTQYF
TRBJ2-3	many	.	TRBV28	TGTGCCAGCAGTTTAGCCAAGCGGGTAGATACGCAGTATTTT	CASSLAKRVDTQYF